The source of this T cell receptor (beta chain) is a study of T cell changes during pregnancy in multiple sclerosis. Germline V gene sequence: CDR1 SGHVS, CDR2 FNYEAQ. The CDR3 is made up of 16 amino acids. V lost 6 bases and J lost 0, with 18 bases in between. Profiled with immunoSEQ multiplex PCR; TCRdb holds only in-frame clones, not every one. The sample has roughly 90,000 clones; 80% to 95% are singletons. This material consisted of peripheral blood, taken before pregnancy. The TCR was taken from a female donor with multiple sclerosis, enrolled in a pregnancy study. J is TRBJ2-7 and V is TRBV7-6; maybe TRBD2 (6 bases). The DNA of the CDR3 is TGTGCCAGCAGTTTTACTCGGACTACAAGCTCCTACGAGCAGTACTTC. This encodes CASSFTRTTSSYEQYF. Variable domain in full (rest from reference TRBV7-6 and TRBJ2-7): GAGVSQSPRYKVTKRGQDVALRCDPISGHVSLYWYRQALGQGPEFLTYFNYEAQQDKSGLPNDRFSAERPEGSISTLTIQRTEQRDSAMYRCASSFTRTTSSYEQYFGPGTRLTVT.